This paragraph covers one T cell receptor (beta chain) sequence. This entry is derived from a study of blood T cell repertoires in COVID-19. About the research overall: Collection of acute and convalescent COVID-19 samples took place in the United States, Italy and Spain. PBMCs, B-cell-depleted T cells, or T cells were the source of the cDNA or gDNA that made up the material.

The germline V gene has CDR1 SGHDT and CDR2 YYEEEE. The CDR3 length is 16 residues. Germline trimming cut 0 bases from V and 1 base from J; bases unmatched to any gene: 4. How the authors handled the data: Scientists estimated how many nucleated cells there were by amplifying reference gene primers. Profiling relied on immunoSEQ multiplex PCR, and the TCRdb table lists in-frame clones only, not all of them. V and J calls and clone size follow that table, whereas D and trimming were derived from the DNA. The profile shows around 270,000 clones, about 89% of them singletons. The V and J genes are TRBV5-6 and TRBJ1-2; 9 bases are a match to TRBD1. The source of this sequence is a man aged 40-49 years with acute or convalescent COVID-19. The sample comprised peripheral blood. The CDR3 DNA sequence: TGTGCCAGCAGCTTGGGCATGACAGGGGGTAACTATGGCTACACCTTC. As protein: CASSLGMTGGNYGYTF.